This T cell receptor beta chain is drawn from a study of blood T cell repertoires in COVID-19 (dated by TCRdb to about 2020). Study-wide context: Samples covering the acute and convalescent phases of COVID-19 were provided by collaborators in the United States, Italy and Spain. The material from the prospective study consisted of cDNA or gDNA derived from T cells, B-cell-depleted T cells, or PBMCs. Subjects who had been exposed to COVID-19, were actively infected with it, or had recovered from it provided the deeply sampled blood TCRbeta repertoires that made up the dataset. The repertoires were made available in a free public database intended to serve as a resource for research on the immune response to SARS-CoV-2. The samples were drawn from the first 160 participants of the ongoing ImmuneRACE study and from 950 to 1,500 subjects provided by 6 global collaborators. Nearly every sample came with metadata listing a de-identified subject ID, COVID-19 status, age in years and sex. Where available, HLA class I and class II types were taken from metadata supplied by the sample provider and were not determined by assay-based typing. The research as a whole found: Clinical and demographic metadata were provided uncurated, with the amount varying by source and participant.

TCRbeta CDR3 regions were amplified from genomic DNA by means of the immunoSEQ Assay, a bias-controlled multiplex PCR. Per the original workflow: The number of nucleated cells in each sample was estimated from the amplification of reference gene primers within the assay. Sequence reads were collapsed and filtered to measure the absolute abundance of every unique TCRbeta CDR3 rearrangement. For each sample, productive Simpson clonality was calculated by taking the square root of Simpson's diversity index across productive rearrangements. In TCRdb, the immuneACCESS table is reduced to in-frame sequences with V and J assigned. These tables do not hold every clone; where another copy was compared, an unresolved V gene accounts for under half, and the others remain unexplained. V and J calls and clone size are those listed in that table; D and trimming were worked out from the DNA. The sample yields over 250,000 clones; roughly nine tenths were counted once. The ten largest clonotypes hold 2% to 2.5% of the sample.

One collaborating source in Seattle enrolled patients during active infection and followed them longitudinally through the course of disease. Each collaborating institution followed its own protocols to collect whole blood in K2EDTA tubes. For TCRbeta analysis, collaborators shipped samples in one of three forms: frozen whole blood, isolated PBMCs, or DNA extracted from either of those sample types. Turning to this clone: What this receptor recognizes is not known. No qualities accompany the bases; no much larger clone lies one base away.

Trimming takes 3 bases off V and 3 bases off J; junction bases not matched to a gene: 13. CDR1 and CDR2 are read off the germline V gene (reference sequence) as LNHDA and SQIVND. The CDR3 holds 17 amino acids from the cysteine to the phenylalanine. The retained sequence is limited to the CDR3, 51 bases, with the frame set at the first base. The sample consisted of peripheral blood. The receptor was derived from a woman in her twenties or thirties with COVID-19, enrolled during active disease. Recombination linked TRBV19 to TRBJ1-1; 7 junctional bases match TRBD1. The nucleotide sequence is given as TGTGCCAGTAGTATCGGACAGGTCCTTATGCGGGACACTGAAGCTTTCTTT. Translated, this gives CASSIGQVLMRDTEAFF.